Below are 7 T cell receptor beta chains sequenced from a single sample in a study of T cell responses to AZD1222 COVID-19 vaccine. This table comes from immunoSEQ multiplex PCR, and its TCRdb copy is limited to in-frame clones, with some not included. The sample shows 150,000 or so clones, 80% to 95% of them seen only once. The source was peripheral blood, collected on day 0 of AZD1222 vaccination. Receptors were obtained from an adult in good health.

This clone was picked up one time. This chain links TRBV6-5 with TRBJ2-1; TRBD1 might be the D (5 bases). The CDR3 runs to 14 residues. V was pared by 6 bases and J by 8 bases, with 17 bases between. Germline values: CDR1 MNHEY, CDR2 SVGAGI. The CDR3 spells CASRQDGSYYEQFF. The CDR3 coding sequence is TGTGCCAGCAGACAGGACGGCAGCTATTATGAGCAGTTCTTC.

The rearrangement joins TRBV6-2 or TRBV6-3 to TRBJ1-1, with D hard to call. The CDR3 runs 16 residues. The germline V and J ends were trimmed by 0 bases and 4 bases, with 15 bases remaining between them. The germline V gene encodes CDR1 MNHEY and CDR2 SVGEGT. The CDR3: CASSYSLKGRPTEAFF. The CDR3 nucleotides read TGTGCCAGCAGTTACTCGTTAAAGGGCCGTCCCACTGAAGCTTTCTTT.

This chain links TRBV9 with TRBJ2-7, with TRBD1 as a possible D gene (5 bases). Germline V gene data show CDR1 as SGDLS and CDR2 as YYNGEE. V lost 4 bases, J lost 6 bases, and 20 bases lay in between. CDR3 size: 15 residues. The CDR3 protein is CASSPQTGRLSEQYF. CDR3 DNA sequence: TGTGCCAGCAGCCCACAAACAGGACGGTTATCCGAGCAGTACTTC.

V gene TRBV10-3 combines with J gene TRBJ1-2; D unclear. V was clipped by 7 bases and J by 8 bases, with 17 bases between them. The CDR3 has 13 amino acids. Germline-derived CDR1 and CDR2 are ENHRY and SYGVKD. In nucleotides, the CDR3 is TGTGCCATCAACCAAGGCCCCACTATGGGCTACACCTTC. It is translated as CAINQGPTMGYTF.

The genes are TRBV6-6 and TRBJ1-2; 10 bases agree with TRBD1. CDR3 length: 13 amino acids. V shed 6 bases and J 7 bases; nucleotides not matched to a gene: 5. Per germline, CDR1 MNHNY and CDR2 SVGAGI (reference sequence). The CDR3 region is CASSRQGASGYTF. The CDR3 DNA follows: TGTGCCAGCAGCAGACAGGGGGCCAGTGGCTACACCTTC.

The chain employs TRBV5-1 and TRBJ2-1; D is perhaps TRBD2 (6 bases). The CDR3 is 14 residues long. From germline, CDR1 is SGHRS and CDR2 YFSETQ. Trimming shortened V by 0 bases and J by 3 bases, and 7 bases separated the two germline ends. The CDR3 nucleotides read TGCGCCAGCAGCTTGGAGGGACTCTACAATGAGCAGTTCTTC. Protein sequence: CASSLEGLYNEQFF.

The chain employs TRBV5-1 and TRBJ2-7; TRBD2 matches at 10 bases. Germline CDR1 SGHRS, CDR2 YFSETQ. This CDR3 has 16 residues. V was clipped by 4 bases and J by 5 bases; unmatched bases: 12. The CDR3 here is CASSTQASGSSDEQYF. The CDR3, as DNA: TGCGCCAGCAGCACCCAGGCTAGCGGGAGTAGCGACGAGCAGTACTTC.